One T cell receptor beta chain is described in this entry. As yet, its antigen is unknown. The record originates from a study of cytomegalovirus exposure and HLA in healthy donors. Vbeta (60) and Jbeta (13) primers were used in the PCR. Per the authors' pipeline: Later, an analysis found about 80 million unique TCR beta chains, and 9.5 million to 12 million of these were shared. Profiled with immunoSEQ multiplex PCR; TCRdb holds only in-frame clones, not every one. That table supplies the V and J calls and clone size; D and trimming were determined from the DNA. The data contain over 110,000 clones, about four fifths of them singletons. Whole-study findings and limits: Among immune exposure information, only CMV serostatus was available.

The ends were cut back, 3 bases at V and 8 bases at J, with 5 bases in the middle. There are 12 residues in the CDR3. Germline CDR1 reads KGHSH; CDR2 reads LQKENI. This sequence originates from a man aged 35 to 55 in good health and CMV-seronegative. The chain couples TRBV18 to TRBJ1-6; no firm D call. The sequencing sample was made of PBMCs. CDR3 protein: CASSPQDSPLHF. The DNA of the CDR3 is TGTGCCAGCTCACCTCAGGATTCACCCCTCCACTTT.